This TCR beta chain stems from a study of blood T cell repertoires in COVID-19 (dated by TCRdb to 2018 to 2021). As for the study more broadly: The collaborator samples originated in the United States, Italy and Spain and spanned the acute and convalescent phases of COVID-19. The material from the prospective study consisted of cDNA or gDNA derived from T cells, B-cell-depleted T cells, or PBMCs. Deeply sampled blood TCRbeta repertoires from subjects exposed to, actively infected with, or recovered from COVID-19 were included in the dataset. The repertoires were released in a freely available public database meant as a resource for research on the immune response to SARS-CoV-2. The samples were drawn from two sources: the first 160 participants of the ongoing ImmuneRACE study, and over 950 subjects contributed by 6 global collaborators. A de-identified subject ID, COVID-19 status, age in years and sex were almost always included in the sample metadata. Where available, HLA class I and class II types were taken from metadata supplied by the sample provider and were not determined by assay-based typing.

The paper as a whole reports these results and caveats: Clinical and demographic metadata were provided uncurated, with the amount varying by source and participant.

A remark on this clone: The target of this receptor is not known. No base qualities exist here, and no much larger clone lies one base off it.

CDR1 is given as KGHSH and CDR2 as LQKENI, both from the germline V gene. From V the trimming removes 3 bases and from J it removes 1 base, while the gene matches leave 6 bases of the junction unaccounted for. Its CDR3 holds 15 amino acids, cysteine through phenylalanine. The entry retains the CDR3 DNA only, 45 bases that are in frame from base 1. TCRbeta CDR3 regions were amplified from genomic DNA using the immunoSEQ Assay, a bias-controlled multiplex PCR. In the authors' own workflow: Nucleated cell counts per sample were estimated from amplification of reference gene primers within the assay. Sequence reads were collapsed and filtered to measure the absolute abundance of every unique TCRbeta CDR3 rearrangement. For each sample, productive Simpson clonality was calculated by taking the square root of Simpson's diversity index across productive rearrangements. The table was pulled from immuneACCESS by TCRdb, which kept in-frame rearrangements only. Such tables lose some clones; where checked, under half of the loss comes from unresolved V genes, and the rest has no known cause. The D gene and trimming were derived from the DNA, and the V and J assignments and clone size from that table. The sample table records about 190,000 clones; roughly 81% of these occur just once. Jointly, the top ten make up 4.9% of the sample.

Whole blood was collected in K2EDTA tubes by collaborating institutions according to the institutions' own protocols. Collaborator samples were shipped for TCRbeta analysis as frozen whole blood, isolated PBMCs, or DNA extracted from either sample type. This receptor was identified in an elderly woman with acute or convalescent COVID-19. The sample was peripheral blood. The chain couples TRBV18 to TRBJ2-7; the central 7 bases match TRBD1. The CDR3 in this case is CASSPFRDRSYEQYF. The base sequence is TGTGCCAGCTCACCTTTCCGGGACAGATCCTACGAGCAGTACTTC.